Shown below are 17 T cell receptor beta chains from a single sample sequenced in a study of early stage breast cancer tumors. Measured with immunoSEQ multiplex PCR; TCRdb has only the in-frame clones, and not every one. The table records roughly 57,000 clones, just over 90% of them present only once. Sequencing was performed on blood. The receptors stem from a person aged 65 to 79 with breast cancer.

CDR3 in DNA: TGTGCCAGCAGCTTAGCGTTTAGGGGAGGGGGTGAAAAACTGTTTTTT. Its protein product is CASSLAFRGGGEKLFF. The chain is built from TRBV7-9 and TRBJ1-4, with D tentatively TRBD1 (6 bases). With 0 bases removed from V and 7 bases from J, the gap between germline ends came to 15 bases. Germline loops: CDR1 SEHNR, CDR2 FQNEAQ (reference sequence). The CDR3 has 16 residues.

The chain has TRBV6-1 and TRBJ2-7, with 11 bases identical to TRBD1. The ends lost 2 bases at V and 2 bases at J; junction bases unmatched: 2. Germline-derived CDR1 and CDR2 are MNHNS and SASEGT. This CDR3 region has 15 residues. In nucleotides, the CDR3 is TGTGCCAGCAGTGAACCGGGACAGGGGGCCTACGAGCAGTACTTC. Its translation: CASSEPGQGAYEQYF.

The chain combines TRBV19 with TRBJ2-7, with 8 bases lining up with TRBD1. J was trimmed by 6 bases and V by 6 bases; bases with no gene match: 10. Germline loops: CDR1 LNHDA, CDR2 SQIVND (reference sequence). CDR3 length: 14 amino acids. This CDR3 reads CASSVGQGPSEQYF. DNA for the CDR3: TGTGCCAGTAGCGTCGGACAGGGCCCCTCCGAGCAGTACTTC.

In the case of this clone: The junction does not match germline at one end; this may be a read error. V usage is TRBV20-1 and J usage is TRBJ2-7; D is unresolved. The CDR3 is made up of 11 amino acids. Germline V CDR1 and CDR2: DFQATT, SNEGSKA (reference sequence). CDR3: CSASPPPYESF. As DNA, the CDR3 is TGCAGTGCTAGTCCGCCGCCCTACGAGTCCTTC.

The gene calls are TRBV11-2 and TRBJ2-7; 8 nucleotides match TRBD1. CDR3 size: 17 residues. The trim removed 2 bases at V and 2 bases at J, leaving 11 bases unmatched. CDR1 is SGHAT and CDR2 is FQNNGV in the germline V gene. CDR3 sequence: CASSLIGRTGLTYEQYF. The CDR3 bases are TGTGCCAGCAGCTTAATCGGCCGGACAGGGCTCACCTACGAGCAGTACTTC.

The V and J genes are TRBV4-2 and TRBJ1-2; D is undetermined. The V gene lost 0 bases and the J gene lost 6 bases, with 5 bases spanning the gap. The CDR3 has 12 residues. Germline lookup yields CDR1 LGHNA and CDR2 YNFKEQ. The CDR3 protein is CASSQDWHGYTF. The CDR3 nucleotides are TGTGCCAGCAGCCAAGATTGGCATGGCTACACCTTC.

The J gene is TRBJ1-2, the V gene TRBV6-5; the D is unclear. Germline assignment: CDR1 MNHEY and CDR2 SVGAGI. Trimming took off 6 bases at V and 3 bases at J, with 14 bases between the two ends. The CDR3 length is 14 residues. This chain's CDR3 is CASRESSSYYGYTF. The CDR3 nucleotides are TGTGCCAGCAGAGAGTCATCAAGCTACTATGGCTACACCTTC.

The rearrangement links TRBV18 to TRBJ1-1; unclear D gene. Trimming cost V 0 bases and J 4 bases, with 9 bases left between them. Per germline, CDR1 KGHSH and CDR2 LQKENI. CDR3 size: 14 residues. The CDR3 loop is CASSPPSRGTEAFF. The CDR3 DNA reads as TGTGCCAGCTCACCACCGTCACGGGGCACTGAAGCTTTCTTT.

This clone was seen more than once but under ten times. The J gene is TRBJ1-1, the V gene TRBV5-4; D perhaps matches TRBD1 (5 bases). V was pared by 2 bases and J by 2 bases, with 7 bases between. This CDR3 is 13 amino acids long. From germline, CDR1 is SGHNT and CDR2 YYREEE (reference sequence). CDR3 nucleotide sequence: TGTGCCAGCAGCTTCGACAGAAACACTGAAGCTTTCTTT. Its translation: CASSFDRNTEAFF.

This chain connects TRBV6-5 to TRBJ1-1; the match to TRBD1 covers 12 bases. The CDR3 contains 14 residues. In germline, CDR1 is MNHEY, CDR2 SVGAGI. Trimming cost V 8 bases and J 10 bases; bases outside gene matches: 11. The CDR3 is CASHGTGGVYGAFF. The CDR3 coding sequence is TGTGCCAGCCACGGGACAGGGGGCGTATACGGAGCTTTCTTT.

In this sample, this clone turned up once. The V call is TRBV5-1, the J call TRBJ1-4; D call uncertain. CDR1 and CDR2 (germline): SGHRS, YFSETQ. V dropped 6 bases and J dropped 8 bases, with 8 bases sitting between them. This CDR3 has 11 amino acids. Here the CDR3 reads CASTGGEKLFF. CDR3 in DNA: TGCGCCAGCACCGGAGGCGAAAAACTGTTTTTT.

The V and J genes are TRBV7-2 and TRBJ2-7; possibly TRBD2 for D (5 bases). This CDR3 has 14 residues. Between the trimmed V and J ends, which lost 2 bases and 2 bases, there was a span of 10 bases. The germline gives CDR1 SGHTA, CDR2 FQGNSA. The CDR3 loop is CASSLLRETYEQYF. The CDR3, as DNA: TGTGCCAGCAGCTTACTCCGGGAAACCTACGAGCAGTACTTC. The variable domain in full, completed from reference TRBV7-2 and TRBJ2-7, reads GAGVSQSPSNKVTEKGKDVELRCDPISGHTALYWYRQSLGQGLEFLIYFQGNSAPDKSGLPSDRFSAERTGGSVSTLTIQRTQQEDSAVYLCASSLLRETYEQYFGPGTRLTVT.

This chain joins TRBV4-2 and TRBJ2-2, with 15 bases that match TRBD2. The CDR3 extends over 18 amino acids. Per germline, CDR1 LGHNA and CDR2 YNFKEQ. Losses at the gene ends were 4 bases for V and 6 bases for J; bases not matched to a gene: 9. The CDR3 coding sequence is TGTGCCAGCAGCCGACCGGGACTAGCGGGGGGAACGGCCGGGGAGCTGTTTTTT. Its protein is CASSRPGLAGGTAGELFF.

In this sample, this clone turned up a few times. The rearrangement uses TRBV7-9 and TRBJ2-7; no reliable D call. Trimming removed 5 bases from V and 4 bases from J, with 6 bases in between. This CDR3 spans 11 amino acids. CDR1 SEHNR and CDR2 FQNEAQ come from the germline V gene (reference sequence). Here the CDR3 reads CASSREYEQYF. CDR3 coding DNA: TGTGCCAGCAGCCGCGAATACGAGCAGTACTTC.

The chain carries TRBV18 and TRBJ1-5; TRBD1 agrees at 7 bases. The trim removed 5 bases at V and 2 bases at J, leaving 3 bases unmatched. This CDR3 region has 14 residues. Germline V lookup: CDR1 KGHSH, CDR2 LQKENI. The CDR3 coding sequence is TGTGCCAGCTCAGCGGACAGGCGCAATCAGCCCCAGCATTTT. Protein: CASSADRRNQPQHF.

V and J are TRBV7-9 and TRBJ2-1, with 11 bases identical to TRBD2. Unmatched junction bases numbered 6, after V lost 5 bases and J lost 0 bases. This CDR3 contains 17 residues. CDR1 and CDR2 (germline): SEHNR, FQNEAQ (reference sequence). CDR3 nucleotide sequence: TGTGCCAGCAGCGGGGGGACTAGCGGCTTCTCCTACAATGAGCAGTTCTTC. Protein product: CASSGGTSGFSYNEQFF.

The chain combines TRBV7-9 with TRBJ1-4; TRBD1 agrees at 7 bases. The trim removed 3 bases at V and 1 base at J, leaving 11 bases unmatched. Per the germline V gene, CDR1 is SEHNR and CDR2 is FQNEAQ (reference sequence). The CDR3 length is 18 residues. The CDR3 sequence is CASSFWTGTVVTNEKLFF. DNA of the CDR3: TGTGCCAGCAGCTTCTGGACAGGTACCGTGGTAACTAATGAAAAACTGTTTTTT. The variable domain in full, with the rest retrieved from reference TRBV7-9 and TRBJ1-4, is DTGVSQNPRHKITKRGQNVTFRCDPISEHNRLYWYRQTLGQGPEFLTYFQNEAQLEKSRLLSDRFSAERPKGSFSTLEIQRTEQGDSAMYLCASSFWTGTVVTNEKLFFGSGTQLSVL.